Described below is a single T cell receptor beta chain sequence and its context. The target antigen is unknown. Trimming took 4 bases from V and 5 from J, leaving 14 bases between them. The CDR3 runs 14 residues. The sample belongs to a study of T-cell reconstitution after alpha-beta-depleted transplantation in children. General study points: As was reported, about two months after transplant, alpha-beta T cells came from several hundred expanded graft clones. Diversity and T-cell counts at one year after transplant derived mostly from new T cells.

Researchers prepared the TCRbeta library using unique molecular identifiers, the study reports. Each CDR3 protein is one row after TCRdb ran MiXCR on the PCR reads. The sample includes fewer than 550,000 distinct CDR3 sequences, approximately 10% seen only once; the top ten take about 15%. This sample comprised PBMCs, mostly from graft donor cells, obtained 180 days after TCRalphabeta/CD19-depleted stem cell transplant. The genes are TRBV12-3 or TRBV12-4 and TRBJ1-2; no definite D call. The receptor was derived from a female patient between 2 and 15 years old who had a stem cell transplant for aplastic anemia, so the T cells may come from the graft donor. The CDR3: CASSSESPDYGYTF. In nucleotides, the CDR3 is TGTGCCAGCAGTTCGGAATCTCCCGATTATGGCTACACCTTC.